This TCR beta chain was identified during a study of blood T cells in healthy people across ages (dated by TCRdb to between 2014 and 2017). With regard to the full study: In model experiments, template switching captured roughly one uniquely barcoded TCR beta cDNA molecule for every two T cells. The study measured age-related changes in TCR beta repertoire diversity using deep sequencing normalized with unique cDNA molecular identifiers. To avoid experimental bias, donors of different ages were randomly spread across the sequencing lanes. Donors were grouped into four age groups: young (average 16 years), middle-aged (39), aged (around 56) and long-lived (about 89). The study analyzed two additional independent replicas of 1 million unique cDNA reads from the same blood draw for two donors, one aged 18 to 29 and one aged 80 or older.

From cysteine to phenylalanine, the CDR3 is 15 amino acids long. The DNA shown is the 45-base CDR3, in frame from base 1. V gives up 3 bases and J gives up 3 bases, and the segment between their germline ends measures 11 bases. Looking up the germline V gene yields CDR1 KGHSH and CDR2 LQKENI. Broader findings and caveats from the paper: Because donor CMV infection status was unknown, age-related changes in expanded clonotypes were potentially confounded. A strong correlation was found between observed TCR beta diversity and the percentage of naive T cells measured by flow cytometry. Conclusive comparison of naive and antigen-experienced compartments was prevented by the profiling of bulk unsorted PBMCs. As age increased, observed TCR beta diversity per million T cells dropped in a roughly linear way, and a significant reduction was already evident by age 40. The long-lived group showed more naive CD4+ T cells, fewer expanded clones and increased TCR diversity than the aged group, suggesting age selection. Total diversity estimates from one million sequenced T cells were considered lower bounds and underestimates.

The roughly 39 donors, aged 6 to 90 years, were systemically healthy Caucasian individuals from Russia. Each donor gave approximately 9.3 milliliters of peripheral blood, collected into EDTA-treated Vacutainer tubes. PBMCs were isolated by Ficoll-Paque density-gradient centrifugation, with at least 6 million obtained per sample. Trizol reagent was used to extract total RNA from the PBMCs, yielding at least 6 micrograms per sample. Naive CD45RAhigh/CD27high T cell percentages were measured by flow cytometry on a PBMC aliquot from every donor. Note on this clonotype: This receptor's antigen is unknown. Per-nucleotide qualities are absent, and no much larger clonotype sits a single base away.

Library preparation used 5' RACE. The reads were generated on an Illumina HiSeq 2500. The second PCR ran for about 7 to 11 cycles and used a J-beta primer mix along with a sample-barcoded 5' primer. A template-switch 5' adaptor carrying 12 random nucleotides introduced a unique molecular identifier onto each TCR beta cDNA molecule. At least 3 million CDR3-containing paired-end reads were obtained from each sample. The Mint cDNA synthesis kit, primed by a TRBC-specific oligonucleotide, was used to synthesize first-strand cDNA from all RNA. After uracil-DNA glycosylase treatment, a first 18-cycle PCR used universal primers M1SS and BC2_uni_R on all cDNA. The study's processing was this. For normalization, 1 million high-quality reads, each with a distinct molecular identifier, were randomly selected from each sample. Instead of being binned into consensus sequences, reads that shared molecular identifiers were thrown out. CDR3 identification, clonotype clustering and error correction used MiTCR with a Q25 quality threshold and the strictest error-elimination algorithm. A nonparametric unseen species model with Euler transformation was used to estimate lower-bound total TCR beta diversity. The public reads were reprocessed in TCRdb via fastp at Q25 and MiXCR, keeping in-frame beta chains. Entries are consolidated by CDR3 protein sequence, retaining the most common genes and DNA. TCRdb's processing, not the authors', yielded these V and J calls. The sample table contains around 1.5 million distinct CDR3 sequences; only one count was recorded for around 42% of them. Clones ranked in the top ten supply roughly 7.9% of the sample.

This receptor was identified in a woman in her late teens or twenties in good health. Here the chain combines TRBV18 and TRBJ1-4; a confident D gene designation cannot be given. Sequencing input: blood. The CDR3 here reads CASSPDLRANEKLFF. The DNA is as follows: TGTGCCAGCTCACCCGACTTGCGTGCTAATGAAAAACTGTTTTTT.